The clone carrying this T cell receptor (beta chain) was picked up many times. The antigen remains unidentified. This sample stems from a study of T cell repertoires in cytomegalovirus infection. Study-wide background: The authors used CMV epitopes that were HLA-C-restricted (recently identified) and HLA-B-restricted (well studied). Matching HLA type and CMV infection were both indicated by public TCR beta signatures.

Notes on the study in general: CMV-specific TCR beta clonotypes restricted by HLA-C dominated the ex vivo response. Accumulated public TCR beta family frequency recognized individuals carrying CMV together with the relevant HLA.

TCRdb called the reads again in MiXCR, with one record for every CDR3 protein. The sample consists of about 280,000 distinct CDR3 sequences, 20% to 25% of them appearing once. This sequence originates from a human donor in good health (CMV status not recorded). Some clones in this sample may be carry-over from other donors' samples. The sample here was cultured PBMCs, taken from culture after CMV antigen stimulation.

CDR3 sequence reads: CASSLGTAADTQYF. The CDR3 coding sequence is TGTGCCAGCAGTTTGGGGACGGCGGCAGATACGCAGTATTTT. The rearrangement joins TRBV12-3 or TRBV12-4 to TRBJ2-3; D is tentatively TRBD1 or TRBD2 (5 bases each). The V end lost 3 bases, the J end lost 4 bases, and 11 bases lay between the germline ends. CDR3 length equals 14 residues.